The next 30 T cell receptor beta chains were all read from a single sample in a study of cytomegalovirus exposure and HLA in healthy donors. The PCR was carried out with 60 Vbeta primers and 13 Jbeta primers. Generated by immunoSEQ multiplex PCR, the TCRdb table keeps only in-frame clones and is missing some. The data contain some 140,000 clones, roughly four fifths of them singletons. The material sequenced was PBMCs. These receptors came from a woman between 40 and 55 years old in good health and CMV-seronegative.

The V call is TRBV27, the J call TRBJ2-3; a weak D match, TRBD2 (5 bases). Trimming shortened V by 3 bases and J by 5 bases, and 15 bases separated the two germline ends. Per the germline V gene, CDR1 is MNHEY and CDR2 is SMNVEV (reference sequence). The CDR3 is 15 residues long. The CDR3 nucleotides read TGTGCCAGCAGTTTCTCTCCTAGCTTCGGAGATACGCAGTATTTT. It is translated as CASSFSPSFGDTQYF.

The J gene is TRBJ1-1, the V gene TRBV10-3, with 8 nucleotides matching TRBD1. CDR3 size: 14 residues. The V gene end was trimmed by 7 bases and the J gene end by 1 base; junction bases not matched to a gene: 5. Germline CDR1 and CDR2: ENHRY and SYGVKD. For the CDR3, the DNA is TGTGCCATCAAACCGGGACAGGCGAACACTGAAGCTTTCTTT. It encodes CAIKPGQANTEAFF.

This rearrangement joins TRBV5-1 to TRBJ2-5; D not certain. V lost 3 bases and J 0 bases, leaving 6 bases between the germline ends. This CDR3 contains 13 residues. Germline V lookup: CDR1 SGHRS, CDR2 YFSETQ. This CDR3 reads CASSSEYQETQYF. In DNA, the CDR3 is TGCGCCAGCAGCTCCGAGTACCAAGAGACCCAGTACTTC.

V usage is TRBV9 and J usage is TRBJ2-1; tentative D call: TRBD2 (5 bases). From germline, CDR1 is SGDLS and CDR2 YYNGEE. Trimming took 4 bases from V and 9 from J, leaving 14 bases between them. The CDR3 runs 13 residues. CDR3 sequence: CASSLYTGGEQFF. Written as DNA, the CDR3 is TGTGCCAGCAGCTTGTATACCGGAGGTGAGCAGTTCTTC.

This chain joins TRBV20-1 and TRBJ2-1, with D unclear. Germline V lookup: CDR1 DFQATT, CDR2 SNEGSKA (reference sequence). The length of the CDR3 is 10 residues. Trimming left V 2 bases short and J 6 bases short, with 2 bases between. The chain's CDR3 is CSARLNEQFF. CDR3 bases: TGCAGTGCTAGACTCAATGAGCAGTTCTTC.

The rearrangement uses TRBV5-1 and TRBJ1-1; D perhaps matches TRBD1 (6 bases). The CDR3 is 16 residues long. Germline lookup yields CDR1 SGHRS and CDR2 YFSETQ. Trimming removed 5 bases at V and 0 bases at J, with 17 bases between. CDR3 nucleotide sequence: TGCGCCAGCAGTCGAGACAGGTCAAGAATGAACACTGAAGCTTTCTTT. It codes for CASSRDRSRMNTEAFF.

This clone was seen a handful of times. The chain is built from TRBV4-1 and TRBJ1-2; possible D gene TRBD1, 5 bases. The length of the CDR3 is 15 residues. Germline V CDR1 and CDR2: MGHRA, YSYEKL. V lost 4 bases to trimming and J lost 3 bases, with 15 bases between them. The chain's CDR3 is CASSRLLGRDYGYTF. The CDR3, as DNA: TGCGCCAGCAGCCGCCTATTGGGCAGGGACTATGGCTACACCTTC.

The chain uses TRBV9 and TRBJ1-2; perhaps TRBD1 as D (5 bases). CDR3 length: 15 residues. Germline values: CDR1 SGDLS, CDR2 YYNGEE. V was trimmed by 2 bases and J by 7 bases, leaving 18 bases between them. For the CDR3, the DNA is TGTGCCAGCAGCGTCGACAGTCAATCCCCCCGTGGCTACACCTTC. Translating gives CASSVDSQSPRGYTF. The variable domain in full, completed from reference TRBV9 and TRBJ1-2, reads DSGVTQTPKHLITATGQRVTLRCSPRSGDLSVYWYQQSLDQGLQFLIQYYNGEERAKGNILERFSAQQFPDLHSELNLSSLELGDSALYFCASSVDSQSPRGYTFGSGTRLTVV.

The rearrangement joins TRBV4-1 to TRBJ2-7, with 8 bases identical to TRBD2. The CDR3 is made up of 14 amino acids. With V trimmed by 0 bases and J by 5 bases, 3 bases remained unmatched. CDR1 is MGHRA and CDR2 is YSYEKL in the germline V gene. The CDR3 protein is CASSQEWTSNEQYF. The CDR3 DNA sequence: TGCGCCAGCAGCCAAGAGTGGACTAGCAACGAGCAGTACTTC.

The chain links TRBV10-1 to TRBJ2-5; TRBD2 matches 9 bases. The CDR3 spans 16 residues. Germline V lookup: CDR1 WNHNN, CDR2 SYGVQD (reference sequence). J gave up 5 bases and V 0 bases, and 7 bases lay outside the gene matches. The CDR3 region has the DNA TGCGCCAGCAGTGAGTCAGGAGCGGGGGGTCCGGAGACCCAGTACTTC. This sequence encodes CASSESGAGGPETQYF.

In regard to this clone: The identical CDR3 is also encoded by other nucleotide sequences in the sample. J is TRBJ1-1 and V is TRBV5-1; 7 bases match TRBD1. The germline V gene has CDR1 SGHRS and CDR2 YFSETQ. The CDR3 spans 14 residues. With V trimmed by 4 bases and J by 1 base, 4 bases remained unmatched. CDR3 protein: CASSLGQPNTEAFF. The CDR3 DNA reads as TGCGCCAGCAGCCTGGGACAGCCGAACACTGAAGCTTTCTTT.

V usage is TRBV28 and J usage is TRBJ1-1; 12 bases align to TRBD1. CDR1 MDHEN and CDR2 SYDVKM come from the germline V gene. CDR3 length equals 15 residues. V lost 10 bases and J lost 7; bases outside the gene matches: 13. CDR3 in DNA: TGTGCCACGACCGGGACAGGGGGCGCGAGGGATGAAGCTTTCTTT. Protein: CATTGTGGARDEAFF.

The table lists this clone with a count of one. The chain links TRBV4-1 to TRBJ2-1, with 8 bases that match TRBD2. Germline V gene data show CDR1 as MGHRA and CDR2 as YSYEKL. The CDR3 is 17 residues long. V lost 5 bases to trimming and J lost 1 base; unmatched junction nucleotides: 10. CDR3 nucleotides: TGCGCCAGCAGCGTCCAATGGAGCGGGGGATCCTACAATGAGCAGTTCTTC. It specifies CASSVQWSGGSYNEQFF.

This chain connects TRBV19 to TRBJ1-2; D possibly corresponds to TRBD1 (5 bases). CDR3 length: 12 amino acids. The germline CDR1 and CDR2 sequences are LNHDA and SQIVND (reference sequence). V was cut by 4 bases and J by 8 bases, with 11 bases left in between. The CDR3 sequence: CASSNQGYGYTF. As DNA, the CDR3 is TGTGCCAGTAGTAACCAGGGTTACGGCTACACCTTC.

This clone appeared a single time. V is TRBV6-5 and J is TRBJ1-5, with D perhaps matching TRBD1 (6 bases). Per the germline V gene, CDR1 is MNHEY and CDR2 is SVGAGI. The V gene lost 4 bases and the J gene lost 4 bases, with 8 bases spanning the gap. CDR3 length equals 13 residues. CDR3 region: CASSSRGNQPQHF. CDR3 DNA sequence: TGTGCCAGCAGTTCCAGGGGTAATCAGCCCCAGCATTTT.

This chain links TRBV9 with TRBJ1-4; tentative D call: TRBD1 (5 bases). Looked up from germline, CDR1 is SGDLS and CDR2 is YYNGEE. Trimming stripped 0 bases from V and 0 bases from J, with 15 bases between. This CDR3 region has 18 residues. The CDR3: CASSVGEGDPATNEKLFF. CDR3 coding DNA: TGTGCCAGCAGCGTAGGTGAAGGGGATCCTGCAACTAATGAAAAACTGTTTTTT.

The chain links TRBV5-1 to TRBJ1-6; a weak D match, TRBD1 (5 bases). Trimming left V 4 bases short and J 0 bases short, with 17 bases between. The length of the CDR3 is 18 residues. In germline, CDR1 is SGHRS, CDR2 YFSETQ. Here the CDR3 reads CASSDQTSGNSYNSPLHF. DNA for the CDR3: TGCGCCAGCAGCGATCAAACCTCAGGGAACTCCTATAATTCACCCCTCCACTTT.

The J gene is TRBJ1-1, the V gene TRBV29-1; 7 bases fit TRBD1. Germline values: CDR1 SQVTM, CDR2 ANQGSEA. The CDR3 consists of 12 residues. V lost 3 bases and J lost 4; bases outside the gene matches: 2. The CDR3 nucleotides are TGCAGCGTTGACAGGGGGTCCACTGAAGCTTTCTTT. Protein sequence: CSVDRGSTEAFF.

This clone was counted only a few times. The chain combines TRBV6-1 with TRBJ1-5; 8 positions match TRBD1. Germline trimming cut 3 bases from V and 3 bases from J; bases unmatched to any gene: 7. CDR1 MNHNS and CDR2 SASEGT come from the germline V gene. This CDR3 is built from 16 residues. The CDR3 here is CASSDRQGLVNQPQHF. CDR3 bases: TGTGCCAGCAGTGACCGACAGGGGTTGGTCAATCAGCCCCAGCATTTT.

The gene calls are TRBV4-3 and TRBJ1-1; D perhaps matches TRBD1 (5 bases). The V gene lost 0 bases and the J gene lost 0 bases, with 11 bases spanning the gap. Germline V gene lookup returns CDR1 LGHNA and CDR2 YSLEER. The CDR3 totals 16 residues. In DNA form, the CDR3 reads TGCGCCAGCAGCCAAGATCTAGGGACTATGAACACTGAAGCTTTCTTT. Translating it yields CASSQDLGTMNTEAFF.

This chain connects TRBV6-5 to TRBJ2-3; D is unclear. The germline V gene has CDR1 MNHEY and CDR2 SVGAGI. V was trimmed by 0 bases and J by 4 bases, leaving 11 bases between them. The length of the CDR3 is 15 residues. CDR3 bases: TGTGCCAGCAGTTACTCGATAACGGTTTCAGATACGCAGTATTTT. This encodes CASSYSITVSDTQYF.

This clone was recorded only once. This rearrangement joins TRBV6-1 to TRBJ1-2, with a possible D match to TRBD1 (5 bases). V dropped 5 bases and J dropped 2 bases, with 12 bases sitting between them. There are 14 residues in the CDR3. Germline V gene sequence: CDR1 MNHNS, CDR2 SASEGT. In nucleotides, the CDR3 is TGTGCCAGCAGTCCGGATGCAGGGAACTATGGCTACACCTTC. Its protein is CASSPDAGNYGYTF.

This clone appeared a few times. This chain connects TRBV2 to TRBJ1-1; perhaps TRBD1 as D (5 bases). This CDR3 region has 13 residues. Germline loops: CDR1 SNHLY, CDR2 FYNNEI. V was cut by 5 bases and J by 1 base, with 8 bases left in between. CDR3 sequence: CASSLDRNTEAFF. The CDR3 DNA reads TGTGCCAGCAGTCTAGACAGGAACACTGAAGCTTTCTTT.

Note on this clone: This sample includes further DNA sequences coding for the same CDR3. This chain uses TRBV4-1 with TRBJ1-5; tentatively, D is TRBD1 (5 bases). In germline, CDR1 is MGHRA, CDR2 YSYEKL. The CDR3 length is 16 residues. V gave up 1 base and J gave up 0 bases, with 10 bases separating them. CDR3 nucleotide sequence: TGCGCCAGCAGCCAAGGGGCAGGGCTTAGCAATCAGCCCCAGCATTTT. Translating it yields CASSQGAGLSNQPQHF.

This clone was observed a handful of times. CDR3 sequence reads: CASSWGPTSGGGEQYV. The CDR3 DNA is TGTGCCAGCAGCTGGGGCCCCACTAGCGGGGGAGGCGAGCAGTACGTC. The V gene is TRBV5-6, the J gene TRBJ2-7, with 11 bases matching TRBD2. The CDR3 runs to 16 residues. The germline V gene encodes CDR1 SGHDT and CDR2 YYEEEE. The ends lost 3 bases at V and 6 bases at J; junction bases unmatched: 11.

This clone was recorded a few times. The genes are TRBV4-2 and TRBJ2-1, with TRBD2 matching over 12 bases. Germline CDR1 is LGHNA and CDR2 is YNFKEQ. The CDR3 is 15 amino acids. V gave up 1 base and J gave up 7 bases; unmatched junction bases: 2. CDR3 sequence reads: CASSQAGLAGNEQFF. The CDR3 DNA follows: TGTGCCAGCAGCCAAGCTGGACTAGCGGGGAATGAGCAGTTCTTC.

The chain recombines TRBV9 with TRBJ1-2; D perhaps matches TRBD1 (6 bases). From germline, CDR1 is SGDLS and CDR2 YYNGEE. V lost 4 bases, J lost 8 bases, and 18 bases lay in between. The CDR3 loop spans 14 amino acids. CDR3: CASSTRDMTDGYTF. Here the CDR3 DNA reads TGTGCCAGCAGCACCCGGGACATGACCGACGGCTACACCTTC. The full variable domain, with the rest looked up from reference TRBV9 and TRBJ1-2, is DSGVTQTPKHLITATGQRVTLRCSPRSGDLSVYWYQQSLDQGLQFLIQYYNGEERAKGNILERFSAQQFPDLHSELNLSSLELGDSALYFCASSTRDMTDGYTFGSGTRLTVV.

This rearrangement joins TRBV7-2 to TRBJ1-2; the match to TRBD1 covers 7 bases. V was pared by 3 bases and J by 6 bases, with 4 bases of the junction left unmatched. The CDR3 runs to 13 residues. The germline gives CDR1 SGHTA, CDR2 FQGNSA. The CDR3 region has the DNA TGTGCCAGCAGCTTCCGACAGGGCAATGGCTACACCTTC. It yields the protein CASSFRQGNGYTF.

V gene TRBV7-2 combines with J gene TRBJ1-1; D ambiguous. CDR1 and CDR2 (germline): SGHTA, FQGNSA. The length of the CDR3 is 15 residues. The V end lost 5 bases, the J end lost 5 bases, and 18 bases lay between the germline ends. The CDR3 DNA sequence: TGTGCCAGCAGCCCAGGACTAATTAGAGGGACTGAAGCTTTCTTT. As protein: CASSPGLIRGTEAFF. Together with reference TRBV7-2 and TRBJ1-1, the CDR3 gives the full variable domain: GAGVSQSPSNKVTEKGKDVELRCDPISGHTALYWYRQSLGQGLEFLIYFQGNSAPDKSGLPSDRFSAERTGGSVSTLTIQRTQQEDSAVYLCASSPGLIRGTEAFFGQGTRLTVV.

The V gene is TRBV2, the J gene TRBJ2-7, with a weak D call TRBD2 (5 bases). From germline, CDR1 is SNHLY and CDR2 FYNNEI. This CDR3 region has 13 residues. Trimming took off 5 bases at V and 2 bases at J, with 10 bases between the two ends. The CDR3 sequence is CASSRLAPYEQYF. CDR3 bases: TGTGCCAGCAGTAGGCTAGCACCCTACGAGCAGTACTTC.